This TCR beta chain was sequenced in a study of blood T cell repertoires in COVID-19. About the research overall: Acute and convalescent COVID-19 samples came from the United States, Italy and Spain. Nucleic acid was either cDNA or gDNA, and it came from T cells, B-cell-depleted T cells, or PBMCs.

Looked up from germline, CDR1 is MDHEN and CDR2 is SYDVKM. V shed 8 bases, J shed 7 bases, and the junction held 3 bases outside the gene matches. The CDR3 totals 13 residues. Generated by immunoSEQ multiplex PCR, the TCRdb table keeps only in-frame clones and is missing some. The profile shows approximately 180,000 clones, about four fifths of them singletons. Patients in Seattle were enrolled during active infection, then followed longitudinally. V is TRBV28 and J is TRBJ2-1, with 12 nucleotides matching TRBD2. The TCR was taken from a woman of 80 years or more with COVID-19, enrolled during active disease. Sequenced sample: peripheral blood. The CDR3 here is CASRTSGTNEQFF. CDR3 sequence (DNA): TGTGCCAGCCGGACTAGCGGGACGAATGAGCAGTTCTTC.